The subject of this entry is one T cell receptor beta chain. The ends lost 6 bases at V and 3 bases at J; junction bases unmatched: 8. The CDR3 sequence is 15 residues long. Germline values: CDR1 SNHLY, CDR2 FYNNEI. This record comes from a study of human versus mouse CDR3 diversity and MHC coevolution. Study in general: Samples had between roughly 5.5 x 10^6 and 1.8 x 10^7 valid reads.

Naive CD4 T cells were sorted as CD45RO-negative, CD62L-positive. The repertoire was sequenced with immunoSEQ multiplex PCR; TCRdb's copy has only in-frame clones and lacks some. The sample lists about 81,000 clones; roughly 93% were seen once. The specimen sequenced was naive CD4+ T cells from blood. Subset given: CD45RO-negative CD62L-positive naive CD4 T cells. The receptor was isolated from a person aged 30 to 69 in good health. The rearrangement joins TRBV2 to TRBJ2-3; the match to TRBD1 covers 8 bases. This CDR3 is CASRPPGQVTDTQYF. CDR3 bases: TGTGCCAGCAGGCCCCCGGGACAGGTAACAGATACGCAGTATTTT.